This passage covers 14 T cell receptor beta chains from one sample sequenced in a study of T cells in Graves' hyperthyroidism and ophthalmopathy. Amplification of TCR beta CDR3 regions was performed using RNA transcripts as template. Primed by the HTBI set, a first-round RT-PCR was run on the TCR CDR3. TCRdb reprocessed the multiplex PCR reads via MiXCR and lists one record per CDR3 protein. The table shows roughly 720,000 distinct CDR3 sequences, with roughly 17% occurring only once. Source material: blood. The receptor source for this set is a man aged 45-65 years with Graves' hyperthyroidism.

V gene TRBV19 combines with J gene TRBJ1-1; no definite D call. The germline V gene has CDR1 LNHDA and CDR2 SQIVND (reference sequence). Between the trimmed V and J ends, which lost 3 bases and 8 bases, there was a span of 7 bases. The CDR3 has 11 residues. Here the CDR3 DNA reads TGTGCCAGTAGTATCCAGCAGGAAGCTTTCTTT. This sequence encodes CASSIQQEAFF. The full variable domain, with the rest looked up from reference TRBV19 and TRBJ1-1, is DGGITQSPKYLFRKEGQNVTLSCEQNLNHDAMYWYRQDPGQGLRLIYYSQIVNDFQKGDIAEGYSVSREKKESFPLTVTSAQKNPTAFYLCASSIQQEAFFGQGTRLTVV.

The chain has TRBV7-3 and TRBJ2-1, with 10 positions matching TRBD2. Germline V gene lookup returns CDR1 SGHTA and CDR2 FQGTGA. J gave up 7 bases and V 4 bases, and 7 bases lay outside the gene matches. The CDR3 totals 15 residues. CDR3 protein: CASSSSGRGKNEQFF. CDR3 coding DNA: TGTGCCAGCAGCTCTAGCGGGAGAGGAAAAAATGAGCAGTTCTTC.

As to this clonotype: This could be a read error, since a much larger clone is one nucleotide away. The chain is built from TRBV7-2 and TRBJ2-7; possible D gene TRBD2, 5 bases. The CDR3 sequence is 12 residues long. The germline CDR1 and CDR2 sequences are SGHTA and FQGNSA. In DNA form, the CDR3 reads TGTGCCAGAAGCTTAGCGCATTACGAGCAGTACTTC. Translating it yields CARSLAHYEQYF. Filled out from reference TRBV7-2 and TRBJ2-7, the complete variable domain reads GAGVSQSPSNKVTEKGKDVELRCDPISGHTALYWYRQSLGQGLEFLIYFQGNSAPDKSGLPSDRFSAERTGGSVSTLTIQRTQQEDSAVYLCARSLAHYEQYFGPGTRLTVT.

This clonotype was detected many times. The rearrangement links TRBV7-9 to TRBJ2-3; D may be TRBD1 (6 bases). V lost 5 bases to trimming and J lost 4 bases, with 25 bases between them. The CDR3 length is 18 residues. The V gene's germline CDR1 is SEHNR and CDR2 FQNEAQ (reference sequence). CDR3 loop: CASSPGVIARGRADTQYF. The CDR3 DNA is TGTGCCAGCAGCCCAGGGGTAATAGCGAGGGGACGGGCAGATACGCAGTATTTT.

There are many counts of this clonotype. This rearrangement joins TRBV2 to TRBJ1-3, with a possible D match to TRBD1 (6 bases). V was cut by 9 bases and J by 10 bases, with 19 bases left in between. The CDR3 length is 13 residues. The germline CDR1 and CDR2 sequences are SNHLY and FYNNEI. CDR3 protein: CARTTGAWGTIYF. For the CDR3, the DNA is TGTGCCAGGACGACAGGAGCATGGGGGACCATATATTTT.

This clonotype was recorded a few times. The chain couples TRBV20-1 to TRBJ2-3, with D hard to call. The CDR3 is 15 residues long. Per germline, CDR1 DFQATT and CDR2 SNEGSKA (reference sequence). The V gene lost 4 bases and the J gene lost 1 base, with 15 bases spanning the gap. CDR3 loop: CSAILSLYGTDTQYF. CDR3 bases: TGCAGTGCTATATTATCCCTATACGGCACAGATACGCAGTATTTT.

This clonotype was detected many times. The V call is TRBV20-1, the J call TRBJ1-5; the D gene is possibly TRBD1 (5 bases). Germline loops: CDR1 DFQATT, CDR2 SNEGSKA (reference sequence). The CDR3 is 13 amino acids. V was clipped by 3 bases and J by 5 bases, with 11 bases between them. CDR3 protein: CSASLQGDQPQHF. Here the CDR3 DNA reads TGCAGTGCTAGCCTTCAGGGCGATCAGCCCCAGCATTTT.

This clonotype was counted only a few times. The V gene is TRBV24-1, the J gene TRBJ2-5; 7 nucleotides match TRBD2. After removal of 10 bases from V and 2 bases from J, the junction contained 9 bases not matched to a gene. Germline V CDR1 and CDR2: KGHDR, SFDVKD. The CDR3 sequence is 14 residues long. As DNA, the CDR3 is TGTGCCACTGCGAATGGGGGGGGACAAGAGACCCAGTACTTC. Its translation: CATANGGGQETQYF.

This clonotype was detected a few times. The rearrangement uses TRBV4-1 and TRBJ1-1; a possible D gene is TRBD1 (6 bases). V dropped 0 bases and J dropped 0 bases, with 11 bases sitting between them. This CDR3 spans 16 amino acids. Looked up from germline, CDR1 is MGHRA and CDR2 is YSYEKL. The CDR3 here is CASSQDPGQMNTEAFF. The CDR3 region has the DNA TGCGCCAGCAGCCAAGACCCCGGACAGATGAACACTGAAGCTTTCTTT.

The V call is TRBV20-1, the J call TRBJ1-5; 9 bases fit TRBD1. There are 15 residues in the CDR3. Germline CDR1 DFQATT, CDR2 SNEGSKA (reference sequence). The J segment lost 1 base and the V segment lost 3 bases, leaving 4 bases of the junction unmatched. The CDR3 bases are TGCAGTGCTAGGGGGACAGGGTGGAGCAATCAGCCCCAGCATTTT. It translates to CSARGTGWSNQPQHF.

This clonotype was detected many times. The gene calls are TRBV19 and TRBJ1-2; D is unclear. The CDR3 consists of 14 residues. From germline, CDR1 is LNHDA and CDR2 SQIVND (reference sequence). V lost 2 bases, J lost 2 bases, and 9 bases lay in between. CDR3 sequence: CASSISVGNYGYTF. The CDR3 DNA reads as TGTGCCAGTAGTATATCGGTCGGCAACTATGGCTACACCTTC.

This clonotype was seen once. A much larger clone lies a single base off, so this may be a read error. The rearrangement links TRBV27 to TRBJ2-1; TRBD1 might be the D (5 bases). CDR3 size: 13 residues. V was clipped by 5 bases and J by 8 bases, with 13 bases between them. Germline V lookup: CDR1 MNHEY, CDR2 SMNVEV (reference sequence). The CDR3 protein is CASSPLRVYEQFF. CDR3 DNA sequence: TGTGCCAGCAGTCCGCTCAGGGTTTATGAGCAGTTCTTC.

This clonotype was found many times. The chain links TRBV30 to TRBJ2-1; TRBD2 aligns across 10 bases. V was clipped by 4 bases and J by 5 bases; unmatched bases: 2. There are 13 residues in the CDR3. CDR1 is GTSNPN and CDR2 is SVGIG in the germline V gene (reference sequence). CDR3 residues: CAWTSGSDNEQFF. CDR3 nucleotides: TGTGCCTGGACTAGCGGGAGCGACAATGAGCAGTTCTTC.

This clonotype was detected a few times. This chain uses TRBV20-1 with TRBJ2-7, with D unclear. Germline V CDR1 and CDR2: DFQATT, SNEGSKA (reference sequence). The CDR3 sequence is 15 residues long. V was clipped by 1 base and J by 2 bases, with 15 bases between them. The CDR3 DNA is TGCAGTGCTAGAGTTCTTCTCGGCGGAGCCTACGAGCAGTACTTC. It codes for CSARVLLGGAYEQYF.